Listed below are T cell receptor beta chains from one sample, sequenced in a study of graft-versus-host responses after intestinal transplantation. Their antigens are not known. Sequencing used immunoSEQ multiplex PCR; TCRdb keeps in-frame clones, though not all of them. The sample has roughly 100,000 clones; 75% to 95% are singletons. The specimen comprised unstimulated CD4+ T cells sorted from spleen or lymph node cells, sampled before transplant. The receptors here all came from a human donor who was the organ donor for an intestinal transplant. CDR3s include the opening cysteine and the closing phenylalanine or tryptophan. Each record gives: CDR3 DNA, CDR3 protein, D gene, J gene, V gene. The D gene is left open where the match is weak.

DNA: TGTGCCAGCAGCTGGGGTGGGGACACGAACTATGGCTACACCTTC
CDR3: CASSWGGDTNYGYTF
D: -
J: TRBJ1-2
V: TRBV5-4

DNA: TGTGCCACCGCGTCCAGGGGACGAGAGACCCAGTACTTC
CDR3: CATASRGRETQYF
D: -
J: TRBJ2-5
V: TRBV6-5

DNA: TGTGCCACCAGCAGTGGATCCCCTCGAGGGAGGGACCAGCCCCAGCATTTT
CDR3: CATSSGSPRGRDQPQHF
D: -
J: TRBJ1-5
V: TRBV15

DNA: TGTGCCAGCAGTTTACACACCTCGGGACTAGCATCCGGGGAGCTGTTTTTT
CDR3: CASSLHTSGLASGELFF
D: TRBD2
J: TRBJ2-2
V: TRBV27

DNA: TGTGCCAGTAGTCCCCCAGGCTACACCTTC
CDR3: CASSPPGYTF
D: -
J: TRBJ1-2
V: TRBV19

DNA: TGTGCCAGCAGCTTATCCAGTTATGGCTACACCTTC
CDR3: CASSLSSYGYTF
D: -
J: TRBJ1-2
V: TRBV7-2

DNA: TGTGCCAGCAGCTTAATGCCAGGGAATTCACCCCTCCACTTT
CDR3: CASSLMPGNSPLHF
D: -
J: TRBJ1-6
V: TRBV7-8

DNA: TGTGCCAGCAGCTTAGGGGGAGGGGACAGGGATCAGCCCCAGCATTTT
CDR3: CASSLGGGDRDQPQHF
D: TRBD1
J: TRBJ1-5
V: TRBV5-6

DNA: TGTGCCAGCAGTCCCGACAGGGTAGTTGGCTACACCTTC
CDR3: CASSPDRVVGYTF
D: TRBD1
J: TRBJ1-2
V: TRBV28

DNA: TGCAGCGGAATGACGGGAGATAGGACCGAGCAGTACTTC
CDR3: CSGMTGDRTEQYF
D: -
J: TRBJ2-7
V: TRBV29-1

DNA: TGTGCCAGCAACCCCTGGACAGGGGTAGACCATCAGCCCCAGCATTTT
CDR3: CASNPWTGVDHQPQHF
D: TRBD1
J: TRBJ1-5
V: TRBV28

DNA: TGTGCCAGCAGTGTCGTCCAGGGGTCTGAAGCTTTCTTT
CDR3: CASSVVQGSEAFF
D: -
J: TRBJ1-1
V: TRBV6-1

DNA: TGTGCCAGCACCCGTCTACCCCACACCGGGGAGCTGTTTTTT
CDR3: CASTRLPHTGELFF
D: -
J: TRBJ2-2
V: TRBV7-2

DNA: TGTGCCAGCGCGAAGGACAGGTCCCCCTCGATCTATGGCTACACCTTC
CDR3: CASAKDRSPSIYGYTF
D: TRBD1
J: TRBJ1-2
V: TRBV2